A selection of T cell receptor beta chains follows, all from one sample in a study of siplizumab effects on memory and regulatory T cells. Clones were sequenced by immunoSEQ multiplex PCR, and TCRdb holds only the in-frame ones, with some missing. The data hold around 95,000 clones, with less than 95% observed a single time. The sequencing sample was made of non-Treg CD4+ T cells sorted from blood. The receptors were gathered from a human donor in good health. Each CDR3 is given with its conserved first and last residue. Each record gives: D gene, V gene, J gene, CDR3 DNA, CDR3 protein. D genes are given only for firm matches.

d_gene: .; v_gene: TRBV5-6; j_gene: TRBJ1-1; CDR3nt: TGTGCCAGCAGCTTGGTCGGCCCGAACCCTGAAGCTTTCTTT; CDR3aa: CASSLVGPNPEAFF
d_gene: TRBD1; v_gene: TRBV19; j_gene: TRBJ2-2; CDR3nt: TGTGCCAGTAGTATTACAGGGGGGACCGGGGAGCTGTTTTTT; CDR3aa: CASSITGGTGELFF
d_gene: TRBD2; v_gene: TRBV19; j_gene: TRBJ2-1; CDR3nt: TGTGCCAGTAGTACCGTGGCGGGAGGGTCCAATGAGCAGTTCTTC; CDR3aa: CASSTVAGGSNEQFF
d_gene: TRBD2; v_gene: TRBV5-4; j_gene: TRBJ2-1; CDR3nt: TGTGCCAGCAGCTTGGGAGGGAGGGCCTCCTACAATGAGCAGTTCTTC; CDR3aa: CASSLGGRASYNEQFF
d_gene: .; v_gene: TRBV6-4; j_gene: TRBJ2-7; CDR3nt: TGTGCCAGCAGTGGGGTAGGCTGTACCTACGAGCAGTACTTC; CDR3aa: CASSGVGCTYEQYF
d_gene: TRBD1; v_gene: TRBV9; j_gene: TRBJ1-1; CDR3nt: TGTGCCAGCAGCACGCGGACAGGGGCGGGGGCTGAAGCTTTCTTT; CDR3aa: CASSTRTGAGAEAFF
d_gene: .; v_gene: TRBV5-1; j_gene: TRBJ2-5; CDR3nt: TGCGCCAGCAGCGGGGGGAACGAAGAGACCCAGTACTTC; CDR3aa: CASSGGNEETQYF
d_gene: .; v_gene: TRBV6-1; j_gene: TRBJ1-5; CDR3nt: TGTGCCAGCAGTAAATGGACAGATCAGCCCCAGCATTTT; CDR3aa: CASSKWTDQPQHF
d_gene: TRBD2; v_gene: TRBV4-2; j_gene: TRBJ2-7; CDR3nt: TGTGCCAGCAGCCAACTTGGGACTACCGACAGCTACGAGCAGTACTTC; CDR3aa: CASSQLGTTDSYEQYF
d_gene: TRBD1; v_gene: TRBV7-9; j_gene: TRBJ1-1; CDR3nt: TGTGCCAGCAGCACAGGGGACAGGAGGAACACTGAAGCTTTCTTT; CDR3aa: CASSTGDRRNTEAFF
d_gene: .; v_gene: TRBV15; j_gene: TRBJ1-5; CDR3nt: TGTGCCACCAGCAGAGATCAAGGATTAGGGCAGCCCCAGCATTTT; CDR3aa: CATSRDQGLGQPQHF